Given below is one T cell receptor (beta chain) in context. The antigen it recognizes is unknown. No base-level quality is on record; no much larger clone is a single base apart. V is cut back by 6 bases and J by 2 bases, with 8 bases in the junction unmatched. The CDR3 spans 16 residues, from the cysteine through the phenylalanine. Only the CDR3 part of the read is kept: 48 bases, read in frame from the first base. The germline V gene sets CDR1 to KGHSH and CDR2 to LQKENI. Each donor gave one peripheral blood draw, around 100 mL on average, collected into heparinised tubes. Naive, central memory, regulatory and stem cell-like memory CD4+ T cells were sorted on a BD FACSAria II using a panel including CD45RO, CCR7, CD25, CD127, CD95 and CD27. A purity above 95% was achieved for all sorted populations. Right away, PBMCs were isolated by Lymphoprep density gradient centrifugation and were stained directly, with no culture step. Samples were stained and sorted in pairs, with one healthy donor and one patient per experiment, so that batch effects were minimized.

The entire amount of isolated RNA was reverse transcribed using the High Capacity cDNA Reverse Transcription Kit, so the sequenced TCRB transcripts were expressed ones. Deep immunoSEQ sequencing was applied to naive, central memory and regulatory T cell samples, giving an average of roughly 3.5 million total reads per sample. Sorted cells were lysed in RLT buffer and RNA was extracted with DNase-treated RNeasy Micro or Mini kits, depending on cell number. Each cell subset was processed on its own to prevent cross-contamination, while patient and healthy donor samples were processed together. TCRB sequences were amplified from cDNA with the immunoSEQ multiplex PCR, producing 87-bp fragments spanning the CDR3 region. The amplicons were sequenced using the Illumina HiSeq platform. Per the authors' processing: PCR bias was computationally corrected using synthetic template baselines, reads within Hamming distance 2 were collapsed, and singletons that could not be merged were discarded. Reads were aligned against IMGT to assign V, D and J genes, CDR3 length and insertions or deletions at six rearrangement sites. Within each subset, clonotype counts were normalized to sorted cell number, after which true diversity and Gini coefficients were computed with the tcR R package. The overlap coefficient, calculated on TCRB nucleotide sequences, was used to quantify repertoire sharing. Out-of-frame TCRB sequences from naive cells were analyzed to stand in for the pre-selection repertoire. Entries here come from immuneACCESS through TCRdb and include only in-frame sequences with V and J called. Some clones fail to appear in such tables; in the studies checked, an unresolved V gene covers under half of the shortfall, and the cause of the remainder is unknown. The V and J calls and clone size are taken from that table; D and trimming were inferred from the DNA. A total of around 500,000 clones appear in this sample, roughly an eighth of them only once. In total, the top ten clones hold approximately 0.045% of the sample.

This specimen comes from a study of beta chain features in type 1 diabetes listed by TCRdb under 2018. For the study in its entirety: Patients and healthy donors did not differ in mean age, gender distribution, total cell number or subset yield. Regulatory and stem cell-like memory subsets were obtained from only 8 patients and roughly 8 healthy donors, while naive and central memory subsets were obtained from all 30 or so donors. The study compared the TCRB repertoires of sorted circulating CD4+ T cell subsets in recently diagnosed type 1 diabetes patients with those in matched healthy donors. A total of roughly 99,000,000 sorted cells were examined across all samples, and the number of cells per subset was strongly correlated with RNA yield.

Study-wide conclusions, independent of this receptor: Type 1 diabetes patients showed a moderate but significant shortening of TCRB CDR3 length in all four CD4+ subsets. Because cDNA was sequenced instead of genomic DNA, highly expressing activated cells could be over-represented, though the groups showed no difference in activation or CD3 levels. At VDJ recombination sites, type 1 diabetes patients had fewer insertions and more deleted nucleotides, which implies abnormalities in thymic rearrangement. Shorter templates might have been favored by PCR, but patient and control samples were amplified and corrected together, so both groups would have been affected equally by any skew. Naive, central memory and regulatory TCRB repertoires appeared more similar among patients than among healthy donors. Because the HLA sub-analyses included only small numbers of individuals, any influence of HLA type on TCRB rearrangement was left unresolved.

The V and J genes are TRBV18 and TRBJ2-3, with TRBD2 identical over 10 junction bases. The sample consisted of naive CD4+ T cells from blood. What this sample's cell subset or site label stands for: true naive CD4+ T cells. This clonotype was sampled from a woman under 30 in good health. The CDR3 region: CASSPGLAINTDTQYF. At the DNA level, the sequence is TGTGCCAGCTCCCCGGGACTAGCGATTAACACAGATACGCAGTATTTT.